The rows below give T cell receptor beta chains drawn from one sample of a study of T cell responses to AZD1222 COVID-19 vaccine. The protocol was immunoSEQ multiplex PCR, while the TCRdb copy is restricted to in-frame clones and leaves out a portion. The profile covers 120,000 or so clones, with roughly 92% appearing a single time and about 7.8% taken by the ten largest. The sample in question was peripheral blood, obtained on day 0 of AZD1222 vaccination. All receptors come from an adult in good health. CDR3s include the opening cysteine and the closing phenylalanine or tryptophan. The D gene is left open where the match is weak. Clone size is given for some rows only: seen once, a few or many times, or a class if the clone is expanded.

d_call	v_call	clone_size	j_call	cdr3_aa	cdr3_nt
.	TRBV19	.	TRBJ2-3	CASSKAERDTQYF	TGTGCCAGTAGTAAGGCCGAAAGAGATACGCAGTATTTT
.	TRBV10-1	.	TRBJ1-4	CASSDPHEKLFF	TGCGCCAGCAGTGACCCTCATGAAAAACTGTTTTTT
.	TRBV4-2	.	TRBJ1-5	CASSQDWGAYNQPQHF	TGTGCCAGCAGCCAAGATTGGGGGGCATACAATCAGCCCCAGCATTTT
TRBD1	TRBV10-3	.	TRBJ2-2	CAISESDRGSSPAGELFF	TGTGCCATCAGTGAGTCGGACAGGGGGTCCTCCCCGGCCGGGGAGCTGTTTTTT
.	TRBV5-1	.	TRBJ2-2	CASSLAARSANTGELFF	TGCGCCAGCAGCTTGGCCGCCAGGAGCGCGAACACCGGGGAGCTGTTTTTT
.	TRBV28	.	TRBJ1-6	CASTPGRHSPLHF	TGTGCCAGCACTCCGGGACGGCATTCACCCCTCCACTTT
TRBD1	TRBV5-1	.	TRBJ1-4	CASSLGAGGNEKLFF	TGCGCCAGCAGCTTGGGGGCAGGGGGAAATGAAAAACTGTTTTTT
.	TRBV6-5	.	TRBJ1-4	CASRMITGFNEKLFF	TGTGCCAGCAGGATGATTACAGGTTTTAATGAAAAACTGTTTTTT
.	TRBV10-1	once	TRBJ2-3	CASSDYTTDTQYF	TGCGCCAGCAGTGACTACACAACGGATACGCAGTATTTT
.	TRBV11-3	.	TRBJ2-7	CASSLDGGESPYEQYF	TGTGCCAGCAGCTTAGATGGTGGGGAATCCCCCTACGAGCAGTACTTC
TRBD2	TRBV24-1	.	TRBJ2-2	CATSDEGGARGELFF	TGTGCCACCAGTGATGAGGGAGGGGCGCGCGGGGAGCTGTTTTTT
.	TRBV28	.	TRBJ2-1	CASRTGDYNEQFF	TGTGCCTCCAGAACGGGGGACTACAATGAGCAGTTCTTC
.	TRBV10-3	.	TRBJ2-7	CANGGSYEQYF	TGTGCCAACGGAGGATCCTACGAGCAGTACTTC
.	TRBV24-1	once	TRBJ1-3	CATSNPSSGNTIYF	TGTGCCACCAGCAACCCAAGCTCTGGAAACACCATATATTTT
.	TRBV12-3/TRBV12-4	.	TRBJ1-2	CASSFSGARGYTF	TGTGCCAGCAGTTTCTCGGGGGCGCGAGGCTACACCTTC
.	TRBV24-1	.	TRBJ1-5	CATSGTDSSNQPQHF	TGTGCCACCAGTGGGACGGATAGTAGCAATCAGCCCCAGCATTTT
.	TRBV7-9	once	TRBJ1-5	CASSSRGNQPQHF	TGTGCCAGCAGCTCCAGGGGAAATCAGCCCCAGCATTTT
.	TRBV7-6	.	TRBJ1-4	CASRNREDEKLFF	TGTGCCAGCAGAAATAGGGAGGATGAAAAACTGTTTTTT
.	TRBV4-2	.	TRBJ1-1	CASLGASTEAFF	TGTGCCAGCCTTGGGGCCAGCACTGAAGCTTTCTTT
TRBD1	TRBV5-6	.	TRBJ1-2	CASSFADRVNYGYTF	TGTGCCAGCAGCTTTGCGGACAGGGTGAACTATGGCTACACCTTC
.	TRBV11-3	.	TRBJ1-4	CASSRGQLGAEKLFF	TGTGCCAGCAGCCGGGGACAACTCGGGGCGGAAAAACTGTTTTTT
.	TRBV19	.	TRBJ2-3	CASSIEGAGDTQYF	TGTGCCAGTAGTATAGAGGGGGCGGGTGATACGCAGTATTTT
.	TRBV5-6	.	TRBJ2-3	CASSSLPGQRTDTQYF	TGTGCCAGCAGCTCGCTGCCGGGACAACGCACAGATACGCAGTATTTT
.	TRBV4-1	.	TRBJ1-1	CASSYRAPYTEAFF	TGCGCCAGCAGCTACAGGGCCCCCTACACTGAAGCTTTCTTT
.	TRBV10-3	.	TRBJ2-3	CAISQPDFPYPDTQYF	TGTGCCATCTCGCAACCGGACTTTCCTTACCCAGATACGCAGTATTTT
.	TRBV27	.	TRBJ2-2	CASSRGTYTGELFF	TGTGCCAGCAGTCGGGGTACCTACACCGGGGAGCTGTTTTTT
TRBD1	TRBV10-2	.	TRBJ2-7	CASSARTGFYEQYF	TGCGCCAGCAGTGCCCGGACAGGGTTCTACGAGCAGTACTTC
.	TRBV11-2	.	TRBJ2-5	CASSFSGLETQYF	TGTGCCAGCAGCTTTTCGGGACTAGAGACCCAGTACTTC
TRBD1	TRBV19	.	TRBJ1-1	CASSISAGGTEAFF	TGTGCCAGTAGTATATCGGCAGGGGGGACTGAAGCTTTCTTT
TRBD2	TRBV3-1/TRBV3-2	.	TRBJ2-3	CASSDGRRGGYTDTQYF	TGTGCCAGCAGCGATGGCAGGCGGGGGGGATACACAGATACGCAGTATTTT
TRBD1	TRBV7-9	.	TRBJ1-4	CASSSRQGGEKLFF	TGTGCCAGCAGCAGTAGACAGGGAGGTGAAAAACTGTTTTTT
.	TRBV28	.	TRBJ2-5	CASSLALAKGETQYF	TGTGCCAGCAGTTTGGCATTAGCTAAGGGCGAGACCCAGTACTTC